This note documents a single T cell receptor (beta chain) sequence. These data belong to a study of monozygotic twins with inflammatory bowel disease. TCRalpha along with TCRbeta cDNA was subjected to two nested PCRs lasting about 16 and 10 cycles. TCRdb reprocessed the 5' RACE reads and reports one entry per CDR3 protein, with no DNA. The listing records under 150,000 distinct CDR3 sequences. Each donor supplied around 2.5 ml of blood. Total RNA was isolated from whole blood without T cell sorting. Germline assignment: CDR1 DFQATT and CDR2 SNEGSKA (reference sequence). The CDR3 has 16 amino acids. The clonotype originates from a human donor with ulcerative colitis or Crohn's disease, or a healthy co-twin of an affected twin (not recorded which). The specimen sequenced was blood. The chain is built from TRBV20-1 and TRBJ1-2; the TCRdb D gene call, TRBD1, has no DNA to confirm it. The CDR3 reads CSARDPGTGRFYGYTF.